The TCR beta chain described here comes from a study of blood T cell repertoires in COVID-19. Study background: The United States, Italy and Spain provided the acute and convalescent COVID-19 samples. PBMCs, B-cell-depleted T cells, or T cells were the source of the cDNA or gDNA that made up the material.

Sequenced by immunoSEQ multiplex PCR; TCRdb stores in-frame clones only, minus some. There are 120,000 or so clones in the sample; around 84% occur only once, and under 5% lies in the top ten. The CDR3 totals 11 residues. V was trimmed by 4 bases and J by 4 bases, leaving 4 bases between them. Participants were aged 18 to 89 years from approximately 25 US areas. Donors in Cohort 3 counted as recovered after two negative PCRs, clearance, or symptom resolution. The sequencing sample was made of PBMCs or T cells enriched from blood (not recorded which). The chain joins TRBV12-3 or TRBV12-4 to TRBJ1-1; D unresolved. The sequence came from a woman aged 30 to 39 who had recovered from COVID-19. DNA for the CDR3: TGTGCCAGCAGTTACGGCACTGAAGCTTTCTTT. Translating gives CASSYGTEAFF.